This T cell receptor beta chain emerged from a study of PD-1 blockade in classical Hodgkin lymphoma. Findings and caveats of the study: Reports described newly diagnosed patients as having lower baseline TCR diversity than healthy donors. Exclusion covered patients beginning nivolumab under 1 year post-ASCT. CD4+ TCR diversity, unlike CD8+, climbed significantly by C4D1.

The V gene lost 2 bases and the J gene lost 3 bases, with 8 bases spanning the gap. The CDR3 runs to 14 residues. Germline V CDR1 and CDR2: LNHDA, SQIVND (reference sequence). A note on this clone: Its antigen remains unknown.

Time point noted: cycle 4 day 1 (C4D1), after 6 weeks of nivolumab. There was relapse after autologous stem cell transplantation in every patient, and there was variation in brentuximab vedotin exposure. Patients showed best responses of complete response, partial response or progressive disease. Some clones are missing from TCRdb's copy, which holds only in-frame ones; the method was immunoSEQ multiplex PCR. This table holds about 94,000 clones, under 95% found once. The receptor was isolated from a human donor with classical Hodgkin lymphoma. This sequence joins TRBV19 and TRBJ1-5; D is perhaps TRBD1 (6 bases). The sequenced sample was peripheral blood mononuclear cells (PBMCs), obtained before the fourth cycle of nivolumab. CDR3 sequence (DNA): TGTGCCAGTAGTATATGGGGACACAATCAGCCCCAGCATTTT. It translates to CASSIWGHNQPQHF.